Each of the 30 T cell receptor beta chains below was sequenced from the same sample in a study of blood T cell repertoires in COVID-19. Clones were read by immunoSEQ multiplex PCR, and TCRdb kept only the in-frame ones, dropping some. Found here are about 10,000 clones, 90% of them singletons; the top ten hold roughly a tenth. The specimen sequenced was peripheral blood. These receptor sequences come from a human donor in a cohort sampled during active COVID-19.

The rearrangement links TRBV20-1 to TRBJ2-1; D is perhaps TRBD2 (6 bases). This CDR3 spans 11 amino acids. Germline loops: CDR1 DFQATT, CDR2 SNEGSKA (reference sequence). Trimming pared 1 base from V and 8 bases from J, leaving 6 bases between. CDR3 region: CSARGGDEQFF. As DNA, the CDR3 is TGCAGTGCTAGAGGGGGGGATGAGCAGTTCTTC.

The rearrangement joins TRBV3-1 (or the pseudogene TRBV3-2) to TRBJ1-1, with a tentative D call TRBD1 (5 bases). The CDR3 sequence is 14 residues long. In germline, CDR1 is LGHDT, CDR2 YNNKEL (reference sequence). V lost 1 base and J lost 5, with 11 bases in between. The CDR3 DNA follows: TGTGCCAGCAGCCAAGTTGGGGGAGGGACTGAAGCTTTCTTT. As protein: CASSQVGGGTEAFF.

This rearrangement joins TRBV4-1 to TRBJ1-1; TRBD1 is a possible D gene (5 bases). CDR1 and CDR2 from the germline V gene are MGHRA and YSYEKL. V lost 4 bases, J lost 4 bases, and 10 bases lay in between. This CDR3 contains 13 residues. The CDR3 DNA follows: TGCGCCAGCAGCCTCGGGGGGACCACTGAAGCTTTCTTT. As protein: CASSLGGTTEAFF.

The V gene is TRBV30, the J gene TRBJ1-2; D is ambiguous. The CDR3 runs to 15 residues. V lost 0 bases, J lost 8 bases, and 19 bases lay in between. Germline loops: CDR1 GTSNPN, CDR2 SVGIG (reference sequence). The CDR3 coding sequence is TGTGCCTGGAGTGTTCTTAGGACTGGCGGAGTAGGCTACACCTTC. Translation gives CAWSVLRTGGVGYTF.

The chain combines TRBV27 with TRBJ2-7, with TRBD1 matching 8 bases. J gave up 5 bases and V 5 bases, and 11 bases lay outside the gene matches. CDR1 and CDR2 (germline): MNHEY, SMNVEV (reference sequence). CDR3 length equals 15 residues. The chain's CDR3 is CASSAQGALIDEQYF. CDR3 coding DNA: TGTGCCAGCAGTGCCCAGGGGGCCCTCATTGACGAGCAGTACTTC.

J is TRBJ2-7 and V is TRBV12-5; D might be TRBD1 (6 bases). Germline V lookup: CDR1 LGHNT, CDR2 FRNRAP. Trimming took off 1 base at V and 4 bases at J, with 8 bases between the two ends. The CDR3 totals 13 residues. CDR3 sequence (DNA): TGTGCTAGTGGTTTGGGCAGGGGTTACGAGCAGTACTTC. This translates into CASGLGRGYEQYF.

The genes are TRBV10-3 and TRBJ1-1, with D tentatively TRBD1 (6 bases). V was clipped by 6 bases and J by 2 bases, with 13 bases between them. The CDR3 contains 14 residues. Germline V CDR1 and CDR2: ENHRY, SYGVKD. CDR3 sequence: CAISQDRSNTEAFF. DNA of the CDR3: TGTGCCATCAGCCAGGACAGATCCAACACTGAAGCTTTCTTT.

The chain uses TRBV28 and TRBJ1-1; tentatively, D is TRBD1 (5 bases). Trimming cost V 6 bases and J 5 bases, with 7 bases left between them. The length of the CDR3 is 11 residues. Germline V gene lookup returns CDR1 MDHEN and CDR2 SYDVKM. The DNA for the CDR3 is TGTGCCAGCAGAGGGGAAACTGAAGCTTTCTTT. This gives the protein CASRGETEAFF.

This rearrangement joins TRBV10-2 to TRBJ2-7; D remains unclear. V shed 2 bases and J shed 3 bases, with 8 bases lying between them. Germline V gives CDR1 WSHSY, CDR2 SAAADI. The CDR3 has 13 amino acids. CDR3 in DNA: TGCGCCAGCAGTGAGAACAGCCTCTACGAGCAGTACTTC. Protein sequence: CASSENSLYEQYF.

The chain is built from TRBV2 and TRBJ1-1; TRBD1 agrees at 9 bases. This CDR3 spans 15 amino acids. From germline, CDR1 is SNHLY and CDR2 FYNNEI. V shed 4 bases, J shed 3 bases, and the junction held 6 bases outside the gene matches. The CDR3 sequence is CASSVQGATDTEAFF. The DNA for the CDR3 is TGTGCCAGCAGTGTACAGGGGGCAACGGACACTGAAGCTTTCTTT.

The CDR3 nucleotides are TGTGCCAGCGAACGGAGCACAGATACGCAGTATTTT. It translates to CASERSTDTQYF. This chain connects TRBV28 to TRBJ2-3, with D hard to call. Trimming pared 8 bases from V and 0 bases from J, leaving 6 bases between. This CDR3 spans 12 amino acids. CDR1 MDHEN and CDR2 SYDVKM come from the germline V gene.

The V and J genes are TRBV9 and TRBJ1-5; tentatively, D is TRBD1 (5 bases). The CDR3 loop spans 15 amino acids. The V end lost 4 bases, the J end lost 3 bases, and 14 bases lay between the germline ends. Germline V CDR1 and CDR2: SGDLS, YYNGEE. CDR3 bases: TGTGCCAGCAGCCCCTCGGGGGGTCTCAATCAGCCCCAGCATTTT. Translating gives CASSPSGGLNQPQHF. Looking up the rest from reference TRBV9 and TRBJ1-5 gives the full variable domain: DSGVTQTPKHLITATGQRVTLRCSPRSGDLSVYWYQQSLDQGLQFLIQYYNGEERAKGNILERFSAQQFPDLHSELNLSSLELGDSALYFCASSPSGGLNQPQHFGDGTRLSIL.

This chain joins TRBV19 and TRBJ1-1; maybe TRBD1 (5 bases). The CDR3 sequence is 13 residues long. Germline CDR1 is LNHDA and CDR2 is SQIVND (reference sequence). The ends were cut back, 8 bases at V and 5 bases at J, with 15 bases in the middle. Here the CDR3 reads CASQQAVQTEAFF. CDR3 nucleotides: TGTGCCAGTCAACAGGCAGTACAAACTGAAGCTTTCTTT. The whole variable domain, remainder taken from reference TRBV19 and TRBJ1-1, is DGGITQSPKYLFRKEGQNVTLSCEQNLNHDAMYWYRQDPGQGLRLIYYSQIVNDFQKGDIAEGYSVSREKKESFPLTVTSAQKNPTAFYLCASQQAVQTEAFFGQGTRLTVV.

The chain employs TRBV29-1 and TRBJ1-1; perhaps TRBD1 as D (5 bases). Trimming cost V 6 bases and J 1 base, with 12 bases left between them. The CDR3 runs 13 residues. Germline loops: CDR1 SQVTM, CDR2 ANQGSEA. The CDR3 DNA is TGCAGCGTCTACCAGGGAGGGAACACTGAAGCTTTCTTT. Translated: CSVYQGGNTEAFF.

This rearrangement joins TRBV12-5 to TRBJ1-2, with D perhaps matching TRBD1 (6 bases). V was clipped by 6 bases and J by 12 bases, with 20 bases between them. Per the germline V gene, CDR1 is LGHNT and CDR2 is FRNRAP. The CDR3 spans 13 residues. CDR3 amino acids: CASGPDRFGRDTF. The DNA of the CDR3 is TGTGCTAGTGGCCCGGACAGATTTGGTCGGGACACCTTC.

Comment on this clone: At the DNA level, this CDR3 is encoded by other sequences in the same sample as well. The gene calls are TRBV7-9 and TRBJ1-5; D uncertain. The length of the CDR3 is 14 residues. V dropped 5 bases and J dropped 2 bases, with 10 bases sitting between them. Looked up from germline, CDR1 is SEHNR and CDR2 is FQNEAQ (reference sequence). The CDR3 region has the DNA TGTGCCAGCAGCGAACCCGGGGGCAATCAGCCCCAGCATTTT. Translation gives CASSEPGGNQPQHF.

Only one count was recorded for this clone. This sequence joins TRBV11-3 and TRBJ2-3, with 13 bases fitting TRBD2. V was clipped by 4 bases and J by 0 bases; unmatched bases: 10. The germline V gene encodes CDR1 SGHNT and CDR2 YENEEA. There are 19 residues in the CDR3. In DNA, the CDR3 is TGTGCCAGCAGCTACGTCCCGGGACTAGCGGGAAAGAGCACAGATACGCAGTATTTT. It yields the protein CASSYVPGLAGKSTDTQYF.

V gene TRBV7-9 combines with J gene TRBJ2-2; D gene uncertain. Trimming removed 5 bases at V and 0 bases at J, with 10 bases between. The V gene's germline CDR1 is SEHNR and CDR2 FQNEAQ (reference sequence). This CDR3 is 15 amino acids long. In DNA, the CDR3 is TGTGCCAGCAGCCTACCCCTCCCGAACACCGGGGAGCTGTTTTTT. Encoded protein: CASSLPLPNTGELFF.

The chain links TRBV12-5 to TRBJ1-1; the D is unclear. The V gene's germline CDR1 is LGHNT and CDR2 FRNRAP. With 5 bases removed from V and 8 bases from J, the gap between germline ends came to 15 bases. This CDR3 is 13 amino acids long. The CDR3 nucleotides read TGTGCTAGTGGTCCTGTGGAGGGAGTCGAAGCTTTCTTT. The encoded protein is CASGPVEGVEAFF. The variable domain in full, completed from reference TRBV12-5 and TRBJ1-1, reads DARVTQTPRHKVTEMGQEVTMRCQPILGHNTVFWYRQTMMQGLELLAYFRNRAPLDDSGMPKDRFSAEMPDATLATLKIQPSEPRDSAVYFCASGPVEGVEAFFGQGTRLTVV.

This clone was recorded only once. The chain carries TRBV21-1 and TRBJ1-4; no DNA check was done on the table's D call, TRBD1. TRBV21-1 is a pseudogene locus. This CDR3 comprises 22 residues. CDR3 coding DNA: TGTGCCAGCAGCAAAGATTTAGGCGGAGGACAGGGGATTGTTGGGACTAATGAAAAACTGTTTTTT. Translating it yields CASSKDLGGGQGIVGTNEKLFF.

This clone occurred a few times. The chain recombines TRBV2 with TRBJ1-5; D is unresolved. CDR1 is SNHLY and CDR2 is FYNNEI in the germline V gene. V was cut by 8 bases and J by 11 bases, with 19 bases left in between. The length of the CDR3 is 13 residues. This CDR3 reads CASPYIFPRSQHF. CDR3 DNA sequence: TGTGCCAGCCCTTATATATTCCCTCGTTCCCAGCATTTT.

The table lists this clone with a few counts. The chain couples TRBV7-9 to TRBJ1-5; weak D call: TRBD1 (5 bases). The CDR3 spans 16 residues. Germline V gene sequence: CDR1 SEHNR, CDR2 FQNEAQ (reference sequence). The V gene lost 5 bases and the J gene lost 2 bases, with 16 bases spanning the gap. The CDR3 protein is CASSPSGGEGNQPQHF. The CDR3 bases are TGTGCCAGCAGCCCTAGCGGAGGGGAGGGCAATCAGCCCCAGCATTTT.

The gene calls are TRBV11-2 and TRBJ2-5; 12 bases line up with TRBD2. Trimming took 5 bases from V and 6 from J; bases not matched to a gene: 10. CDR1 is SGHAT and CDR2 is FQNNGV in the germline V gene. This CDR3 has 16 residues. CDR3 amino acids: CASSRTSGDSMKTQYF. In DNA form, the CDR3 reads TGTGCCAGCAGCCGGACTAGCGGGGACTCCATGAAGACCCAGTACTTC.

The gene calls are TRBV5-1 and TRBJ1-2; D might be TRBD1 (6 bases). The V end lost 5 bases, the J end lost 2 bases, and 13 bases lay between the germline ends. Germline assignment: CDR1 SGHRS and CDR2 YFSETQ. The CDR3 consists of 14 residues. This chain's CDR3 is CASRMDRGNYGYTF. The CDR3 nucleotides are TGCGCCAGCAGAATGGACAGAGGCAACTATGGCTACACCTTC.

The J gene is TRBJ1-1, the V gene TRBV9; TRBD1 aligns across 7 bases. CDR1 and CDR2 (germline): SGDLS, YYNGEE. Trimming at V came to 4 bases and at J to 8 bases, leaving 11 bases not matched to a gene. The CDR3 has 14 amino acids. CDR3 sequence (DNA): TGTGCCAGCAGCCCGCGGACAGGCCTCACCGAAGCTTTCTTT. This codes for CASSPRTGLTEAFF.

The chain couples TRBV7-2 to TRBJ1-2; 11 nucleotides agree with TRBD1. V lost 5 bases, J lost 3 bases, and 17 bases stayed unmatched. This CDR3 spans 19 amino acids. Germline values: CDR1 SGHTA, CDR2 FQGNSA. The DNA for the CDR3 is TGTGCCAGCAGCCCAACACCCCCGGGACAGGGGGTGTCCTACTATGGCTACACCTTC. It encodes CASSPTPPGQGVSYYGYTF. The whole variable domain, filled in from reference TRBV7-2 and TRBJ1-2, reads GAGVSQSPSNKVTEKGKDVELRCDPISGHTALYWYRQSLGQGLEFLIYFQGNSAPDKSGLPSDRFSAERTGGSVSTLTIQRTQQEDSAVYLCASSPTPPGQGVSYYGYTFGSGTRLTVV.

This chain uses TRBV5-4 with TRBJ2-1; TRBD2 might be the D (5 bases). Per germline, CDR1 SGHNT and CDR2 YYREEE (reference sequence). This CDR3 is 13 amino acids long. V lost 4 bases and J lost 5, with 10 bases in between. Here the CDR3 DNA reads TGTGCCAGCAGCCGGACTCCAGACAATGAGCAGTTCTTC. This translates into CASSRTPDNEQFF.

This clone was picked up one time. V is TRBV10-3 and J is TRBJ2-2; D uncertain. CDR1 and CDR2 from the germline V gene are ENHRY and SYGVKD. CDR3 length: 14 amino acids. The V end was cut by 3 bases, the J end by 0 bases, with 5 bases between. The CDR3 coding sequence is TGTGCCATCAGTGATCTAGCGAACACCGGGGAGCTGTTTTTT. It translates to CAISDLANTGELFF.

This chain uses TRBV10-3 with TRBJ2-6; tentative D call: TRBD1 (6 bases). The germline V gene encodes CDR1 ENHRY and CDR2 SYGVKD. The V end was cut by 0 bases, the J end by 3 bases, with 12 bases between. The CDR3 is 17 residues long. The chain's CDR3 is CAISESMTGFGANVLTF. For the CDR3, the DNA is TGTGCCATCAGTGAGTCGATGACAGGCTTTGGGGCCAACGTCCTGACTTTC.

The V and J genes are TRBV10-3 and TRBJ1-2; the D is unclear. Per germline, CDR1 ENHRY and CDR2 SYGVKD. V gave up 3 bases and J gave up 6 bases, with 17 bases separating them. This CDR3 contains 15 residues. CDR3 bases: TGTGCCATCAGTGAATCTCAGGCCTTGGGCCATGGCTACACCTTC. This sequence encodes CAISESQALGHGYTF.